This T cell receptor (beta chain) was retrieved from a study of blood T cell repertoires in COVID-19. Study as a whole: The cDNA or gDNA used as material had been derived from T cells, B-cell-depleted T cells, or PBMCs.

Libraries were prepared by immunoSEQ multiplex PCR; TCRdb keeps only in-frame clonotypes and omits some of them. The sample lists a few hundred thousand clones, 89% occurring once. CDR1 and CDR2 (germline): SGHNT, YENEEA. This CDR3 has 15 amino acids. The V and J ends lost 1 base and 0 bases respectively, with 7 bases between them. This chain links TRBV11-3 with TRBJ2-1; no clear D gene. This sequence originates from a woman aged 25 to 39 with COVID-19, enrolled during active disease. What was sequenced was peripheral blood. The DNA for the CDR3 is TGTGCCAGCAGCTTAGCCCCGGTCTCCTACAATGAGCAGTTCTTC. Translation: CASSLAPVSYNEQFF. The variable domain in full, completed from reference TRBV11-3 and TRBJ2-1, reads EAGVVQSPRYKIIEKKQPVAFWCNPISGHNTLYWYLQNLGQGPELLIRYENEEAVDDSQLPKDRFSAERLKGVDSTLKIQPAELGDSAVYLCASSLAPVSYNEQFFGPGTRLTVL.